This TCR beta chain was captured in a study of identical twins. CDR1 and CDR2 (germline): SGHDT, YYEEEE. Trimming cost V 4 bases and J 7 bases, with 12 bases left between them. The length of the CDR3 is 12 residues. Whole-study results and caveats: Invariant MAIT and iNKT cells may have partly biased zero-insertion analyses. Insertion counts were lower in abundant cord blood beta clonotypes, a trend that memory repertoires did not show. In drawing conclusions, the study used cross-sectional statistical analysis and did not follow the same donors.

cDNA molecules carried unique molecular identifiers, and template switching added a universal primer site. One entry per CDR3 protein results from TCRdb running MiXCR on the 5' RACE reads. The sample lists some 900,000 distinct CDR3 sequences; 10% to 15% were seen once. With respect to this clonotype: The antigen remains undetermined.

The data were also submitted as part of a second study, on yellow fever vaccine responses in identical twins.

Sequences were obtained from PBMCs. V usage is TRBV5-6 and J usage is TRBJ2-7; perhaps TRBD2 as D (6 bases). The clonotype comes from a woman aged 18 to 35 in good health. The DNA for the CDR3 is TGTGCCAGCAGCCGGCGGGGTCGGGAGCAGTACTTC. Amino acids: CASSRRGREQYF.